This passage covers 25 T cell receptor beta chains from one sample sequenced in a study of beta chain features in type 1 diabetes. The study reverse transcribed the entire isolated RNA, so it sequenced expressed TCRB transcripts. Assay: immunoSEQ multiplex PCR; the TCRdb copy retains only in-frame clones and omits some. The sample lists around 160,000 clones; around 8.6% were seen once. The antigens these receptors bind are not known. Overall study findings and caveats: Type 1 diabetes patients had TCRB CDR3s that were shorter (moderately but significantly so) in all four CD4+ subsets.

The sequenced sample consisted of central memory CD4+ T cells from blood. These receptors all come from a woman aged 18-29 years with type 1 diabetes.

This clone has just a few counts. The J gene is TRBJ1-1, the V gene TRBV6-6, with D perhaps TRBD1 (6 bases). The CDR3 extends over 12 amino acids. Germline V CDR1 and CDR2: MNHNY, SVGAGI (reference sequence). Trimming pared 6 bases from V and 6 bases from J, leaving 11 bases between. The CDR3 sequence: CASRLQGPEAFF. The CDR3 nucleotides are TGTGCCAGCAGACTACAGGGACCTGAAGCTTTCTTT.

The chain uses TRBV2 and TRBJ2-5, with 11 bases aligning to TRBD2. CDR1 and CDR2 (germline): SNHLY, FYNNEI. This CDR3 spans 15 amino acids. J gave up 5 bases and V 4 bases, and 6 bases lay outside the gene matches. The CDR3 sequence is CASSVGLAAFETQYF. CDR3 coding DNA: TGTGCCAGCAGTGTGGGACTAGCGGCTTTCGAGACCCAGTACTTC. The full variable domain, rest sourced from reference TRBV2 and TRBJ2-5, is EPEVTQTPSHQVTQMGQEVILRCVPISNHLYFYWYRQILGQKVEFLVSFYNNEISEKSEIFDDQFSVERPDGSNFTLKIRSTKLEDSAMYFCASSVGLAAFETQYFGPGTRLLVL.

The table lists this clone with a few counts. For the CDR3, the DNA is TGTGCCAGCAGCTGGGGAGCGGGGAACACAGATACGCAGTATTTT. Translating gives CASSWGAGNTDTQYF. The J gene is TRBJ2-3, the V gene TRBV7-8; 7 bases are a match to TRBD2. This CDR3 comprises 15 residues. Losses at the gene ends were 4 bases for V and 2 bases for J; bases not matched to a gene: 6. Germline V CDR1 and CDR2: SGHVS, FQNEAQ.

The chain employs TRBV25-1 and TRBJ2-1; 16 nucleotides line up with TRBD2. CDR3 length: 17 residues. Germline V lookup: CDR1 MGHDK, CDR2 SYGVNS. The trim removed 5 bases at V and 8 bases at J, leaving 9 bases unmatched. This chain's CDR3 is CASSNPGTSGRADEQFF. CDR3 DNA: TGTGCCAGCAGTAATCCCGGGACTAGCGGGAGGGCCGATGAGCAGTTCTTC.

This clone was counted between two and nine times. The chain joins TRBV5-6 to TRBJ1-6, with 7 bases aligning to TRBD1. Germline V CDR1 and CDR2: SGHDT, YYEEEE. The junction had 8 bases not matched to a gene; V was cut back by 4 bases and J by 7 bases. The CDR3 is made up of 15 amino acids. CDR3 loop: CASSKRGLQNSPLHF. The CDR3 DNA is TGTGCCAGCAGCAAAAGGGGGCTCCAGAATTCACCCCTCCACTTT.

This clone has more than one count but fewer than ten. The chain is built from TRBV7-9 and TRBJ2-7; 10 bases fit TRBD1. This CDR3 spans 16 amino acids. The V segment lost 2 bases and the J segment 6 bases; nucleotides outside the gene matches: 10. Per germline, CDR1 SEHNR and CDR2 FQNEAQ (reference sequence). CDR3 sequence: CASSLRTGGPSSEQYF. In DNA, the CDR3 is TGTGCCAGCAGCTTAAGGACAGGGGGTCCATCTAGCGAGCAGTACTTC.

The chain links TRBV19 to TRBJ2-5, with 8 bases that match TRBD1. The J call is uncertain, as TRBJ2-7 better fits the DNA end. Germline V gene sequence: CDR1 LNHDA, CDR2 SQIVND (reference sequence). The CDR3 covers 15 residues. CDR3 in DNA: TGTGCCAGTAGTCAAAGACAGGGGAACTCCTACGAGCAGTACTTC. Translating it yields CASSQRQGNSYEQYF.

The chain links TRBV5-1 to TRBJ1-4; D is possibly TRBD1 (5 bases). The CDR3 contains 14 residues. Germline CDR1 reads SGHRS; CDR2 reads YFSETQ. Trimming removed 4 bases at V and 2 bases at J, with 9 bases between. As DNA, the CDR3 is TGCGCCAGCAGCACCGACAGTACTAATGAAAAACTGTTTTTT. As protein: CASSTDSTNEKLFF. Filled out from reference TRBV5-1 and TRBJ1-4, the complete variable domain reads KAGVTQTPRYLIKTRGQQVTLSCSPISGHRSVSWYQQTPGQGLQFLFEYFSETQRNKGNFPGRFSGRQFSNSRSEMNVSTLELGDSALYLCASSTDSTNEKLFFGSGTQLSVL.

In nucleotides, the CDR3 is TGCGCCAGCAGCCAAGATGCGGGGCCGTACGAGCAGTACTTC. It encodes CASSQDAGPYEQYF. The V gene is TRBV4-1, the J gene TRBJ2-7; a weak D match, TRBD2 (6 bases). The germline V and J ends were trimmed by 0 bases and 4 bases, with 10 bases remaining between them. The CDR3 is 14 amino acids. Germline CDR1 MGHRA, CDR2 YSYEKL.

The gene calls are TRBV13 and TRBJ2-5; 10 nucleotides match TRBD2. CDR1 is PRHDT and CDR2 is FYEKMQ in the germline V gene (reference sequence). J gave up 9 bases and V 0 bases, and 10 bases lay outside the gene matches. The CDR3 has 16 amino acids. CDR3 protein: CASSLGLTSGVGAQYF. DNA for the CDR3: TGTGCCAGCAGCTTAGGCCTCACTAGCGGGGTTGGGGCCCAGTACTTC.

This chain links TRBV19 with TRBJ1-5; D unresolved. V was cut by 3 bases and J by 0 bases, with 6 bases left in between. CDR3 length: 14 residues. CDR1 and CDR2 from the germline V gene are LNHDA and SQIVND (reference sequence). The CDR3 region is CASSIEDSNQPQHF. The CDR3 region has the DNA TGTGCCAGTAGTATTGAGGATAGCAATCAGCCCCAGCATTTT.

This chain links TRBV5-1 with TRBJ2-3; D is unresolved. The CDR3 length is 15 residues. The V gene's germline CDR1 is SGHRS and CDR2 YFSETQ. V was cut by 4 bases and J by 0 bases, with 12 bases left in between. CDR3 sequence reads: CASSTESASTDTQYF. DNA of the CDR3: TGCGCCAGCAGCACCGAAAGCGCTAGCACAGATACGCAGTATTTT. Full variable domain (rest looked up from reference TRBV5-1 and TRBJ2-3): KAGVTQTPRYLIKTRGQQVTLSCSPISGHRSVSWYQQTPGQGLQFLFEYFSETQRNKGNFPGRFSGRQFSNSRSEMNVSTLELGDSALYLCASSTESASTDTQYFGPGTRLTVL.

This clone was found a few times. The chain employs TRBV7-7 and TRBJ2-2; D unresolved. Germline V lookup: CDR1 SSHAT, CDR2 FNYEAQ (reference sequence). The V gene lost 4 bases and the J gene lost 2 bases, with 11 bases spanning the gap. The CDR3 sequence is 15 residues long. Here the CDR3 DNA reads TGTGCCAGCAGCTCAACTAACACCAACACCGGGGAGCTGTTTTTT. This encodes CASSSTNTNTGELFF.

Only a few counts were recorded for this clone. The chain joins TRBV15 to TRBJ1-3; no reliable D call. Germline V gene sequence: CDR1 LNHNV, CDR2 YYDKDF (reference sequence). Trimming took off 3 bases at V and 1 base at J, with 10 bases between the two ends. The CDR3 is 15 residues long. CDR3 protein: CATSRLAASGNTIYF. The CDR3 coding sequence is TGTGCCACCAGCAGGCTCGCGGCGTCTGGAAACACCATATATTTT.

The chain employs TRBV21-1 and TRBJ2-5; TRBD2, the table's D call, lacks a check against the DNA. TRBV21-1 is labeled a pseudogene. There are 14 residues in the CDR3. This CDR3 is CASSIGGLGETQYF. The CDR3 nucleotides read TGTGCCAGCAGCATTGGGGGGTTGGGGGAGACCCAGTACTTC.

A word on this clone: The sample carries other DNA sequences with the same CDR3. This chain links TRBV29-1 with TRBJ2-7; 8 positions match TRBD1. CDR1 is SQVTM and CDR2 is ANQGSEA in the germline V gene. After removal of 6 bases from V and 2 bases from J, the junction contained 3 bases not matched to a gene. CDR3 length: 12 residues. This CDR3 reads CSVGTGTYEQYF. The CDR3 region has the DNA TGCAGCGTGGGGACAGGAACCTACGAGCAGTACTTC.

The chain recombines TRBV4-3 with TRBJ1-2; D gene ambiguous. CDR1 is LGHNA and CDR2 is YSLEER in the germline V gene. This CDR3 is 16 amino acids long. Trimming left V 1 base short and J 3 bases short, with 15 bases between. The CDR3 loop is CASSQGGGDLYYGYTF. The CDR3 coding sequence is TGCGCCAGCAGCCAAGGAGGCGGGGATTTGTACTATGGCTACACCTTC.

This clone was seen a handful of times. This chain links TRBV5-4 with TRBJ2-1; unclear D gene. Germline V gene lookup returns CDR1 SGHNT and CDR2 YYREEE (reference sequence). Trimming removed 3 bases at V and 8 bases at J, with 18 bases between. This CDR3 has 15 residues. DNA of the CDR3: TGTGCCAGCAGCTCCCGGGTTAGCCCCGCGGATGAGCAGTTCTTC. Residues: CASSSRVSPADEQFF.

The V and J genes are TRBV5-4 and TRBJ2-1, with D possibly TRBD2 on 7 matching bases. CDR1 is SGHNT, CDR2 YYREEE, per germline (reference sequence). The V end was cut by 2 bases, the J end by 1 base, with 13 bases between. This CDR3 is built from 16 residues. CDR3 residues: CASSFGGGTSYNEQFF. In DNA, the CDR3 is TGTGCCAGCAGCTTCGGCGGGGGCACTTCCTACAATGAGCAGTTCTTC.

In its sample, this clone was seen a few times. The CDR3 region is CASSLAQGYNEQFF. The CDR3 DNA sequence: TGTGCCAGCAGCTTAGCACAGGGATACAATGAGCAGTTCTTC. The rearrangement joins TRBV7-9 to TRBJ2-1, with D perhaps TRBD1 (6 bases). Germline CDR1 SEHNR, CDR2 FQNEAQ (reference sequence). V shed 0 bases and J shed 4 bases, with 7 bases lying between them. The CDR3 sequence is 14 residues long.

This clone was found a few times. The rearrangement uses TRBV28 and TRBJ2-2, with D possibly TRBD1 on 6 matching bases. V lost 5 bases and J 4 bases, leaving 14 bases between the germline ends. The V gene's germline CDR1 is MDHEN and CDR2 SYDVKM. The CDR3 contains 15 residues. CDR3 loop: CASSRDTSPTGELFF. CDR3 nucleotide sequence: TGTGCCAGCAGTCGGGACACCTCCCCCACCGGGGAGCTGTTTTTT.

In this sample, this clone turned up a few times. This chain joins TRBV4-3 and TRBJ2-4; 9 nucleotides agree with TRBD1. The CDR3 length is 16 residues. Germline V gene lookup returns CDR1 LGHNA and CDR2 YSLEER. Unmatched junction bases numbered 13, after V lost 6 bases and J lost 7 bases. The CDR3 loop reads CASRFPGTGFRNIQYF. The CDR3, as DNA: TGCGCCAGCAGATTCCCCGGGACAGGGTTCCGTAACATTCAGTACTTC.

This clone appeared a few times. The chain carries TRBV27 and TRBJ2-7; 12 bases agree with TRBD2. The CDR3 is made up of 15 amino acids. V lost 3 bases, J lost 7 bases, and 7 bases stayed unmatched. CDR1 MNHEY and CDR2 SMNVEV come from the germline V gene (reference sequence). The CDR3 loop reads CASSLETSGSGEQYF. The CDR3 nucleotides read TGTGCCAGCAGTTTGGAGACTAGCGGGAGCGGTGAGCAGTACTTC.

The CDR3 spells CASSSAGGVETEQYF. As DNA, the CDR3 is TGTGCCAGCAGCTCCGCAGGGGGCGTGGAGACTGAGCAGTACTTC. This sequence joins TRBV7-9 and TRBJ2-7; 8 bases line up with TRBD1. Germline loops: CDR1 SEHNR, CDR2 FQNEAQ (reference sequence). The CDR3 sequence is 15 residues long. J gave up 7 bases and V 4 bases, and 12 bases lay outside the gene matches. Full variable domain (rest looked up from reference TRBV7-9 and TRBJ2-7): DTGVSQNPRHKITKRGQNVTFRCDPISEHNRLYWYRQTLGQGPEFLTYFQNEAQLEKSRLLSDRFSAERPKGSFSTLEIQRTEQGDSAMYLCASSSAGGVETEQYFGPGTRLTVT.

In this sample, this clone turned up a few times. The chain links TRBV5-1 to TRBJ2-1; 8 positions match TRBD2. The germline V gene has CDR1 SGHRS and CDR2 YFSETQ. With V trimmed by 0 bases and J by 5 bases, 4 bases remained unmatched. This CDR3 contains 15 residues. The CDR3 DNA reads as TGCGCCAGCAGCTTGGTGGTAGCGGGGAACAATGAGCAGTTCTTC. This sequence encodes CASSLVVAGNNEQFF.